The TCR beta chain under discussion was sequenced for a study of blood T cell repertoires in COVID-19 (dated by TCRdb to 2020 to 2021). The study in broad terms: The collaborator samples originated in the United States, Italy and Spain and spanned the acute and convalescent phases of COVID-19. The prospective study material was composed of cDNA or gDNA derived from T cells, B-cell-depleted T cells, or PBMCs. The dataset comprised deeply sampled blood TCRbeta repertoires from subjects exposed to, actively infected with, or recovered from COVID-19. The repertoires were released in a freely available public database meant as a resource for research on the immune response to SARS-CoV-2. Where available, HLA class I and class II types were obtained from metadata supplied by the sample provider rather than from assay-based typing. The samples were drawn from the first 160 participants of the ongoing ImmuneRACE study and from about 1,200 subjects provided by 6 global collaborators. Nearly every sample came with metadata listing a de-identified subject ID, COVID-19 status, age in years and sex. General findings and caveats noted by the study authors: How much clinical and demographic metadata was included differed by source and by participant, and the metadata was provided uncurated.

The cysteine opens and the phenylalanine closes a CDR3 of 14 amino acids. The DNA shown is the 42-base CDR3, in frame from base 1. V is trimmed back by 4 bases and J by 2 bases, and the junction contains 5 bases that no gene match accounts for. According to the germline V gene, CDR1 reads SGHRS and CDR2 reads YFSETQ. This clone was detected only a few times. The antigen it binds to is not known. It has no much larger one-base neighbor in the sample; base qualities were not kept. The immunoSEQ Assay, a bias-controlled multiplex PCR, was used to amplify TCRbeta CDR3 regions from genomic DNA. In the source study's methods: The number of nucleated cells in each sample was estimated from the amplification of reference gene primers within the assay. To quantify the absolute abundance of each unique TCRbeta CDR3 rearrangement, sequence reads were collapsed and filtered. For each sample, productive Simpson clonality was calculated as the square root of Simpson's diversity index across productive rearrangements. TCRdb's version of the immuneACCESS table is confined to in-frame rearrangements and falls short of the full clone set. An unresolved V gene accounts for under half of the shortfall where checked; the remainder is of unknown origin. From that table come the V and J calls and clone size; the DNA was used to work out D and trimming. This sample gives around 160,000 clones in total; around 89% of them show up just once. Of the sample, more than 1% falls within the top ten clones.

Enrolling through a virtual design, the prospective study's participants ranged in age from roughly 18 to 95 years and lived across 24 United States geographic areas. To assign participants to cohorts, the prospective study relied on clinical history that participants themselves reported in a screening survey and a study questionnaire. Mobile phlebotomists in the prospective study collected whole blood, serum and a nasopharyngeal or oropharyngeal swab from every participant. Participants in the prospective study had the option to provide additional blood draws and questionnaires over a 2-month period. Prospective study blood samples were shipped either frozen or at room temperature before DNA extraction.

This TCR derives from a woman in her twenties or thirties with acute COVID-19. The chain was built from TRBV5-1 and TRBJ1-1; 7 bases in between match TRBD1. The sequenced sample consisted of PBMCs or T cells enriched from blood (not recorded which). The CDR3 is CASSQGGPNTEAFF. The DNA reads TGCGCCAGCAGCCAAGGGGGCCCTAACACTGAAGCTTTCTTT. Joined to the reference TRBV5-1 and TRBJ1-1 proteins, this CDR3 gives the full variable domain: KAGVTQTPRYLIKTRGQQVTLSCSPISGHRSVSWYQQTPGQGLQFLFEYFSETQRNKGNFPGRFSGRQFSNSRSEMNVSTLELGDSALYLCASSQGGPNTEAFFGQGTRLTVV.